This T cell receptor beta chain comes out of a study of early T cells in non-severe SARS-CoV-2 infection (dated by TCRdb to about 2021). Regarding the complete study: Because TCR sequencing was done on bulk RNA from unsorted whole blood, the alpha and beta chains could not be paired. Summary of the overall study and its limitations: VDJdb matching was skewed toward anti-spike CD8 responses, so virus-specific expansions were likely underestimated and private and CD4 specificities were missed.

Set within a cohort of healthcare workers in London, UK, this nested case-control study involved weekly PCR testing of nasopharyngeal swabs along with blood sampling. Healthcare workers were recruited during the week of the UK lockdown, between 23 and 31 March 2020, and followed weekly for up to roughly 15 weeks. Between the V and J ends, shortened by 1 base and 1 base respectively, the junction contains 13 bases. The CDR3 spans 16 residues, from the cysteine through the phenylalanine. Of all the DNA, just the CDR3 is kept, 48 bases in frame from base 1. CDR1 and CDR2 are drawn from the germline V gene: SGHRS, YFSETQ. Regarding this clonotype: No antigen is known for it. No base quality information exists; no much larger clone differs at one position.

Libraries came from 5' RACE. The run used a NextSeq 500. In the TCR library protocol, unique molecular identifiers were attached to individual cDNA molecules to correct for PCR bias and sequencing error. TCR alpha and beta chains were both sequenced, and the abundances of alpha and beta sequences in each sample were closely correlated with each other. As for the original processing: Decombinator V4 was used to annotate the V gene, J gene and CDR3 of the TCR sequences. Expanded TCRs were defined as changing significantly between any two time points under a Poisson model with p below 0.0001. TCR abundances were normalised to the total number of TCRs sequenced per sample and were expressed as counts per million. TRAV1-2 paired with TRAJ12, TRAJ20 or TRAJ33 defined MAIT TCRs, while TRAV10 paired with TRAJ18 defined iNKT TCRs. VDJdb, accessed 1 November 2021, was searched for CMV, EBV and SARS-CoV-2 annotated TCRs, with TCRs annotated for multiple antigens excluded. TCRdb applied fastp at Q25 and MiXCR to the public reads, then kept only in-frame beta chains. Identical CDR3 protein sequences are pooled into one entry, listed with their most common genes and DNA. These V and J calls rely on TCRdb rather than the paper's analysis. For this sample the table gives 60,000 or so distinct CDR3 sequences, of which roughly a tenth were detected only once. Of the sample, just over 4.5% is held by the ten largest clones.

Sequenced sample: whole blood. The clonotype was recovered from an adult who was a healthcare worker with PCR-confirmed SARS-CoV-2 infection or an uninfected control (not recorded which). This chain joins TRBV5-1 to TRBJ2-3; TRBD1 might be the D gene, on 5 matching bases. The CDR3 region reads CASSLMLGAGTDTQYF. The DNA is as follows: TGCGCCAGCAGCTTGATGTTAGGGGCAGGCACAGATACGCAGTATTTT.